This T cell receptor beta chain was sequenced for a study of blood T cell repertoires in COVID-19. CDR3 size: 14 residues. Trimming took 2 bases from V and 1 from J, leaving 9 bases between them. The germline gives CDR1 MNHNS, CDR2 SASEGT. Authors' analysis steps: By means of reference gene primer amplification, nucleated cell counts were estimated. The data were produced by immunoSEQ multiplex PCR, yet TCRdb's version contains in-frame clones alone and is incomplete. For V, J and clone size, that table is used; D and trimming come from the DNA. The sample holds about 330,000 clones, over 75% seen once. All enrollees were roughly 18 to 100 years old and from approximately 25 US areas.

The specimen was PBMCs or T cells enriched from blood (not recorded which). The rearrangement uses TRBV6-1 and TRBJ2-7; tentative D call: TRBD2 (5 bases). This TCR came from a man aged 25-45 years who had recovered from COVID-19. CDR3: CASSERSGSYEQYF. The DNA of the CDR3 is TGTGCCAGCAGTGAAAGGAGCGGTTCCTACGAGCAGTACTTC.